The clone carrying this T cell receptor (beta chain) was seen a few times. Its antigen is currently unknown. The repertoire was sequenced with immunoSEQ multiplex PCR; TCRdb's copy has only in-frame clones and lacks some. The data contain under 200,000 clones, more than 85% of them singletons. This sample was taken from a study of T cell responses to AZD1222 COVID-19 vaccine. Overall study results and limits: Repertoire sampling occurred only after the peak T cell response.

CDR1 and CDR2 from the germline V gene are SNHLY and FYNNEI. V gave up 6 bases and J gave up 1 base; unmatched junction bases: 11. The CDR3 covers 17 residues. This specimen was peripheral blood, taken on day 0 of AZD1222 vaccination. The rearrangement links TRBV2 to TRBJ2-1, with 8 bases lining up with TRBD2. The receptor was derived from an adult in good health. CDR3: CASRAPMLAGSYNEQFF. The CDR3 DNA reads TGTGCCAGCAGGGCCCCCATGTTAGCGGGATCCTACAATGAGCAGTTCTTC. The complete variable domain, with remaining parts taken from reference TRBV2 and TRBJ2-1, reads EPEVTQTPSHQVTQMGQEVILRCVPISNHLYFYWYRQILGQKVEFLVSFYNNEISEKSEIFDDQFSVERPDGSNFTLKIRSTKLEDSAMYFCASRAPMLAGSYNEQFFGPGTRLTVL.